This TCR beta chain was sequenced during a study of T cell responses to AZD1222 COVID-19 vaccine. Study findings and constraints: Most donors were white British and more were female, and clonal diversity was possibly underestimated. Just 5 to 7 AZD1222 recipients were seropositive at baseline.

For this clone: Antigen specificity is unknown.

TCRdb keeps only in-frame clones here, not all; method: immunoSEQ multiplex PCR. The table has approximately 190,000 clones, roughly 91% seen once; the top ten hold 0.95% to 1%. This CDR3 is built from 13 residues. The V end was cut by 4 bases, the J end by 9 bases, with 12 bases between. Germline CDR1 reads KGHDR; CDR2 reads SFDVKD. The TCR sequence derives from an adult in good health. The sequenced sample was peripheral blood, obtained on day 0 of AZD1222 vaccination. The rearrangement uses TRBV24-1 and TRBJ2-1; the D is unclear. In DNA form, the CDR3 reads TGTGCCACCAGTGACGTTGTAGTGACTGAGCAGTTCTTC. This sequence encodes CATSDVVVTEQFF.